This T cell receptor beta chain is drawn from a study of blood T cells in healthy people across ages. Next came a second PCR, run for about 6 to 11 cycles, which used a sample-barcoded 5' primer along with a J-beta primer mix. TCRdb itself ran the 5' RACE reads through MiXCR, one entry per CDR3 protein. The sample shows approximately 580,000 distinct CDR3 sequences, 24% of them seen only once. This clonotype has more than one count but fewer than ten. The CDR3 spans 13 residues. V was trimmed by 4 bases and J by 1 base, leaving 10 bases between them. The germline V gene encodes CDR1 SQVTM and CDR2 ANQGSEA. This sample also belongs to another study, concerning T cells of mothers and their children. That work contributes: Each child contributed 2.5 million to 3.5 million TCR beta CDR3 reads, while each mother contributed over 8.5 million.

The genes are TRBV29-1 and TRBJ1-1; D is unresolved. Source material: blood. The sequence derives from a boy under 18 in good health. The CDR3 region is CSVGRGRNTEAFF. DNA for the CDR3: TGCAGCGTTGGACGAGGGAGGAACACTGAAGCTTTCTTT. The full variable domain, with the rest looked up from reference TRBV29-1 and TRBJ1-1, is SAVISQKPSRDICQRGTSLTIQCQVDSQVTMMFWYRQQPGQSLTLIATANQGSEATYESGFVIDKFPISRPNLTFSTLTVSNMSPEDSSIYLCSVGRGRNTEAFFGQGTRLTVV.